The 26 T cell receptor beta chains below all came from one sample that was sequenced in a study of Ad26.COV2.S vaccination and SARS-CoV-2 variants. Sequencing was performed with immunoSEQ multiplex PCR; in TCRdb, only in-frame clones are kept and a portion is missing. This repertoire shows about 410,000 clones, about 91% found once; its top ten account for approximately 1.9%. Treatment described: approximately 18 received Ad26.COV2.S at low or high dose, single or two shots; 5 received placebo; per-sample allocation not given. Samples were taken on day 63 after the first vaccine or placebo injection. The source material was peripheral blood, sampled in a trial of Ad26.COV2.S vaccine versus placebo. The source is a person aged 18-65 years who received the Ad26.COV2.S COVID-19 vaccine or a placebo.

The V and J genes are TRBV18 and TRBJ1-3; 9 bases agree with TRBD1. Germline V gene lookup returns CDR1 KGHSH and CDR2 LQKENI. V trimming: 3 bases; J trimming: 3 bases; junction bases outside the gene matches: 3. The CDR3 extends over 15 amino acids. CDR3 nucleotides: TGTGCCAGCTCACCCGGGACAGGGTATGGAAACACCATATATTTT. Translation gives CASSPGTGYGNTIYF. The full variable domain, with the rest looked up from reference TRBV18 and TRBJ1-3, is NAGVMQNPRHLVRRRGQEARLRCSPMKGHSHVYWYRQLPEEGLKFMVYLQKENIIDESGMPKERFSAEFPKEGPSILRIQQVVRGDSAAYFCASSPGTGYGNTIYFGEGSWLTVV.

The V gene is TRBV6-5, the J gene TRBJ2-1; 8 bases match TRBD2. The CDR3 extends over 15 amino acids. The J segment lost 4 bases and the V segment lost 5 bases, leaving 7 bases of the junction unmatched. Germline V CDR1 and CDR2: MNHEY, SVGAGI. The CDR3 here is CASSLGGGNYNEQFF. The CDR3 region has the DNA TGTGCCAGCAGTCTCGGCGGGGGGAATTACAATGAGCAGTTCTTC.

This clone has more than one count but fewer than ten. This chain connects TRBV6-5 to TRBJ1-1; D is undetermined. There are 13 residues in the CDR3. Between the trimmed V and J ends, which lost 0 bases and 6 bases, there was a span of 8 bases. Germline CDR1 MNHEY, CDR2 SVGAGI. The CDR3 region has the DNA TGTGCCAGCAGTTACTCCTCTGGCGCTGAAGCTTTCTTT. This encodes CASSYSSGAEAFF.

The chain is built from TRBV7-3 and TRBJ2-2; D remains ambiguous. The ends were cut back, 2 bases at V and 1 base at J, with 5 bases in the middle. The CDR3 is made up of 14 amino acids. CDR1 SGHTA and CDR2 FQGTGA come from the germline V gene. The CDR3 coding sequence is TGTGCCAGCAGCTTATGGGAGAACACCGGGGAGCTGTTTTTT. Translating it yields CASSLWENTGELFF.

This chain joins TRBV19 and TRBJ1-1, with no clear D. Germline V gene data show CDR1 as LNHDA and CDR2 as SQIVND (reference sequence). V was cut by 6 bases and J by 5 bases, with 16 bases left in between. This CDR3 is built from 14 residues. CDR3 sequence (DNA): TGTGCCAGTAGACTGGAACTTACCTGGACTGAAGCTTTCTTT. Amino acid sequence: CASRLELTWTEAFF.

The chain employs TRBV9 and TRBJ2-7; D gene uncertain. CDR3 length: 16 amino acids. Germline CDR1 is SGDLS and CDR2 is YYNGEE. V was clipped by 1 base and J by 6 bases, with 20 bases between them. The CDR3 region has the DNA TGTGCCAGCAGCGTACGTCGAGTGGCCCGTGGCTGCGAGCAGTACTTC. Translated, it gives CASSVRRVARGCEQYF. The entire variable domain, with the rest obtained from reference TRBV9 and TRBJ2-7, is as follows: DSGVTQTPKHLITATGQRVTLRCSPRSGDLSVYWYQQSLDQGLQFLIQYYNGEERAKGNILERFSAQQFPDLHSELNLSSLELGDSALYFCASSVRRVARGCEQYFGPGTRLTVT.

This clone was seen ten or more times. The CDR3 DNA reads as TGTGCCAGCAGTGAAGGGGGCGCGGGCTCCTACGAGCAGTACTTC. Protein: CASSEGGAGSYEQYF. The chain uses TRBV6-1 and TRBJ2-7; D is possibly TRBD1 or TRBD2 (5 bases each). V was pared by 1 base and J by 0 bases, with 10 bases between. The germline gives CDR1 MNHNS, CDR2 SASEGT. CDR3 length equals 15 residues.

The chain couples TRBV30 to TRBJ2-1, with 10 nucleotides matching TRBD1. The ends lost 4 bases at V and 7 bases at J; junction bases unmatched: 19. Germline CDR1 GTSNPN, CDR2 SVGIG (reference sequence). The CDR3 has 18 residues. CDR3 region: CAWTPLGMGQGYENEQFF. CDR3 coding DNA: TGTGCCTGGACTCCATTGGGAATGGGACAGGGGTATGAAAATGAGCAGTTCTTC.

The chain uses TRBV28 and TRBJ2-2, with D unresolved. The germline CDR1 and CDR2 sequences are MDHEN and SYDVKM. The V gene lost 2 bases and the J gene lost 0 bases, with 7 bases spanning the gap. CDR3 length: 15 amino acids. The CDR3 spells CASSLIPSNTGELFF. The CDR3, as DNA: TGTGCCAGCAGTTTAATACCCTCGAACACCGGGGAGCTGTTTTTT.

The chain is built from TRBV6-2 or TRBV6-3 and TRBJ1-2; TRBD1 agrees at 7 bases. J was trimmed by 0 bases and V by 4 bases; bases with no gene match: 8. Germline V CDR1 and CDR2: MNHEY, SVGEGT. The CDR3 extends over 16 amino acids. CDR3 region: CASSSIGTEANYGYTF. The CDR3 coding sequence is TGTGCCAGCAGTTCAATCGGGACAGAGGCTAACTATGGCTACACCTTC.

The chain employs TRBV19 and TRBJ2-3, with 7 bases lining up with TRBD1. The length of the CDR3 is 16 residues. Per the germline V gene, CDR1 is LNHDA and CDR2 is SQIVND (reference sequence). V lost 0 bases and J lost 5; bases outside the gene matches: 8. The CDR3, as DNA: TGTGCCAGTAGTATAGAATCAACAGGGGCGGGAGATACGCAGTATTTT. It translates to CASSIESTGAGDTQYF.

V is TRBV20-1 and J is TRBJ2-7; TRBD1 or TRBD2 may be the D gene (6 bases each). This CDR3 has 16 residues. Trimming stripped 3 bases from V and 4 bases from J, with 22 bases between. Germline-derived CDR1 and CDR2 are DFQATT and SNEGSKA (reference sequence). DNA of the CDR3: TGCAGTGCTAGTGCCCCGGGGGCGGAGAGTACTTACGAGCAGTACTTC. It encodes CSASAPGAESTYEQYF.

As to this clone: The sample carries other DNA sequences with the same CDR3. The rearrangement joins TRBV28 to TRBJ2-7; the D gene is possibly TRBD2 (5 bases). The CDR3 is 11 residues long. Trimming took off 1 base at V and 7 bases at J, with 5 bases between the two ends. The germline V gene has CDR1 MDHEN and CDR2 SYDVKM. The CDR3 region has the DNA TGTGCCAGCAGTTTATCGGGAGAGCAGTACTTC. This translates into CASSLSGEQYF.

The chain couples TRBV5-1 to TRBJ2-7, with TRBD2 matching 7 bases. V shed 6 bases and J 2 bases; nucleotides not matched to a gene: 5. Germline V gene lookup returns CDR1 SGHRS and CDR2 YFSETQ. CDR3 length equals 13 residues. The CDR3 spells CASKSSGTYEQYF. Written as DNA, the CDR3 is TGCGCCAGCAAATCCAGCGGGACCTACGAGCAGTACTTC.

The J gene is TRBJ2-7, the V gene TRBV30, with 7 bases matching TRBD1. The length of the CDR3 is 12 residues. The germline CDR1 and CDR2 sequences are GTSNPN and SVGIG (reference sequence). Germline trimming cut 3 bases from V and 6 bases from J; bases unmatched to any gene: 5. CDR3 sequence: CAWSRQGLEQYF. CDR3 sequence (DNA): TGTGCCTGGAGCCGACAGGGCCTCGAGCAGTACTTC.

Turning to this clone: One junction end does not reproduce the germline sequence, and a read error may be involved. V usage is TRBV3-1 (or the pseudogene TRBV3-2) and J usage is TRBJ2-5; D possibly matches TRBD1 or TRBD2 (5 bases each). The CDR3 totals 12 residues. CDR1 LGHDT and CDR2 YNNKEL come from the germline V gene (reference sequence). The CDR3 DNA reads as TGCCCCATCCGGGACCACCAAGAGACCCAGTACTTC. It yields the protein CPIRDHQETQYF.

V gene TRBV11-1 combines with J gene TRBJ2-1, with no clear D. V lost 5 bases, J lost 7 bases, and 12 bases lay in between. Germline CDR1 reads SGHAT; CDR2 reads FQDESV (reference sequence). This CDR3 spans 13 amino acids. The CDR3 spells CASSPEVENEQFF. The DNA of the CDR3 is TGTGCCAGCAGCCCTGAAGTGGAAAATGAGCAGTTCTTC.

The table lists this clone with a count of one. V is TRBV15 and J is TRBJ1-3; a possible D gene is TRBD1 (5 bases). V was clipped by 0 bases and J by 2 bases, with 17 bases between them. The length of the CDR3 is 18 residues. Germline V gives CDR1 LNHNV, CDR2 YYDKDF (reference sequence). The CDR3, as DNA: TGTGCCACCAGCAGAGAAGGCAGGGCGGAGGTTGCTGGAAACACCATATATTTT. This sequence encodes CATSREGRAEVAGNTIYF.

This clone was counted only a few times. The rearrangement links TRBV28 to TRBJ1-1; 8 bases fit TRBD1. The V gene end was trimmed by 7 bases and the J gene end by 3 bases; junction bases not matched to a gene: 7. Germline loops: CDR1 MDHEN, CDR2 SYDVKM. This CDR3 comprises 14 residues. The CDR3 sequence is CASTGGGWYTEAFF. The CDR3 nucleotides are TGTGCCAGCACAGGGGGCGGATGGTACACTGAAGCTTTCTTT. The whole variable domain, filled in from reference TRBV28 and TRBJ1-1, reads DVKVTQSSRYLVKRTGEKVFLECVQDMDHENMFWYRQDPGLGLRLIYFSYDVKMKEKGDIPEGYSVSREKKERFSLILESASTNQTSMYLCASTGGGWYTEAFFGQGTRLTVV.

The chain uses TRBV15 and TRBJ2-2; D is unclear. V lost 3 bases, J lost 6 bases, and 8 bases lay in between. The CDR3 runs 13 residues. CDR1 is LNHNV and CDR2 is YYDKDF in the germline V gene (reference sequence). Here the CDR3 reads CATSRSDAGELFF. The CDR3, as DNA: TGTGCCACCAGCAGGTCAGACGCCGGGGAGCTGTTTTTT. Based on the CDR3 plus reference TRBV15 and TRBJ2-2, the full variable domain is DAMVIQNPRYQVTQFGKPVTLSCSQTLNHNVMYWYQQKSSQAPKLLFHYYDKDFNNEADTPDNFQSRRPNTSFCFLDIRSPGLGDTAMYLCATSRSDAGELFFGEGSRLTVL.

CDR3 bases: TGTGCCAGCAGCTTGTATAAGGGTTTGGTTTCCTACGAGCAGTACTTC. It is translated as CASSLYKGLVSYEQYF. This chain uses TRBV5-8 with TRBJ2-7; D unresolved. This CDR3 contains 16 residues. V gave up 1 base and J gave up 1 base, with 15 bases separating them. The germline V gene has CDR1 SGHTS and CDR2 YDEGEE.

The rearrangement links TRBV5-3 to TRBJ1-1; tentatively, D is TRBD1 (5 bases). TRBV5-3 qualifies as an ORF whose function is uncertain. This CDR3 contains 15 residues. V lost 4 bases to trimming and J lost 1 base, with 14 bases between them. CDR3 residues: CARSPLRTSNTEAFF. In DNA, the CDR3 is TGTGCCAGAAGCCCCTTAAGGACATCGAACACTGAAGCTTTCTTT.

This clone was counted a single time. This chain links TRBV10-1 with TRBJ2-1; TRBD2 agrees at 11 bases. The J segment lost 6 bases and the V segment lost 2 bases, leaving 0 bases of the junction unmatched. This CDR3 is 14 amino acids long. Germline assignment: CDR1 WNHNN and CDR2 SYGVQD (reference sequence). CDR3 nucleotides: TGCGCCAGCAGTGAGACTAGCGGGAGCAATGAGCAGTTCTTC. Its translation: CASSETSGSNEQFF.

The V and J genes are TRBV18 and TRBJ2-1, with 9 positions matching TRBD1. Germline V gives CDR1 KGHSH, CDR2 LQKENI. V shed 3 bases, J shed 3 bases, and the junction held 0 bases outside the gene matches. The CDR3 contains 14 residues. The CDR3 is CASSPDRGYNEQFF. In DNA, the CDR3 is TGTGCCAGCTCACCGGACAGGGGCTACAATGAGCAGTTCTTC. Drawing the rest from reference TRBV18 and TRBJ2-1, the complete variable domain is NAGVMQNPRHLVRRRGQEARLRCSPMKGHSHVYWYRQLPEEGLKFMVYLQKENIIDESGMPKERFSAEFPKEGPSILRIQQVVRGDSAAYFCASSPDRGYNEQFFGPGTRLTVL.

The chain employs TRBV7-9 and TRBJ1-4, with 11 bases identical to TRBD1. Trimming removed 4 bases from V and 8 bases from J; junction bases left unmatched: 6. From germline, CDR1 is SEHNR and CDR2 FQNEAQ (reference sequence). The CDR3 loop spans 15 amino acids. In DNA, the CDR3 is TGTGCCAGCAGCTCACCGGGACAGGGGGACGAAAAACTGTTTTTT. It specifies CASSSPGQGDEKLFF.

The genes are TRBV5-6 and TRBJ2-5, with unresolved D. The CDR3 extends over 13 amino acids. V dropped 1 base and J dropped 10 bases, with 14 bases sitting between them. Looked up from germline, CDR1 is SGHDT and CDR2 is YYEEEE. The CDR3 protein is CASSLNLVNHQYF. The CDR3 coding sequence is TGTGCCAGCAGCTTGAATCTGGTCAACCACCAGTACTTC.